This TCR beta chain was obtained from a study of identical twins. Overall study findings and caveats: Findings depended on cross-sectional statistics rather than tracking the same donors. Memory repertoires lacked the insertion deficit that abundant cord blood beta clonotypes showed.

V was shortened by 4 bases and J by 7 bases, with 17 bases between the two germline ends. Germline V gene lookup returns CDR1 SGHDT and CDR2 YYEEEE. CDR3 length: 15 amino acids. Unique molecular identifiers were present on cDNA, and template switching added a universal primer site. TCRdb fed the 5' RACE reads into MiXCR, producing one record per CDR3 protein. The table includes 280,000 or so distinct CDR3 sequences, roughly 8.6% detected once. About this clonotype itself: Its antigen is unidentified.

Only healthy Caucasians were included as donors. The sample was also reused in another study, on yellow fever vaccine responses in identical twins.

Material: memory (CD45RO+) T cells sorted from blood. The chain carries TRBV5-6 and TRBJ2-2; D call uncertain. The sequence came from a woman aged 18-30 years in good health. The CDR3 sequence: CASSPGLMGFGELFF. CDR3 sequence (DNA): TGTGCCAGCAGCCCCGGGCTCATGGGCTTCGGGGAGCTGTTTTTT.